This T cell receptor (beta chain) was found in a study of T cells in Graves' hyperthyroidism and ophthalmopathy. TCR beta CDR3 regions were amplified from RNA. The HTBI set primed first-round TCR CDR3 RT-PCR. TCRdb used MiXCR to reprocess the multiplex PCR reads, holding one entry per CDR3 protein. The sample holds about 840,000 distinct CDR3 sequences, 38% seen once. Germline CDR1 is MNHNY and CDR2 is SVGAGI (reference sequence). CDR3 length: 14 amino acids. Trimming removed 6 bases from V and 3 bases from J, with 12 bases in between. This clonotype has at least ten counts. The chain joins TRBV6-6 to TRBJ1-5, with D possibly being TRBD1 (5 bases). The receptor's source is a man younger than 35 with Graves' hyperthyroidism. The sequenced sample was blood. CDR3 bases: TGTGCCAGCAGAGACGGGACGGTCAATCAGCCCCAGCATTTT. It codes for CASRDGTVNQPQHF.